The 10 T cell receptor beta chains below come from one sample, sequenced in a study of tumor-infiltrating lymphocytes in primary liver carcinoma. The researchers obtained blood RNA from unsorted whole blood and also extracted germline DNA. TCR beta cDNA was reverse-transcribed from around 0.55 ug of total RNA. The reaction used a constant-region primer and ProtoScript II reverse transcriptase. Slightly modified ARM-PCR served as the procedure for the TCR beta libraries. These libraries came from three rounds of nested multiplex PCR. TRBV1-TRBV30 forward and Cbeta reverse primers drove the first two roughly 10-cycle rounds. Using its own MiXCR run on the multiplex PCR reads, TCRdb lists one record per CDR3 protein. The data hold fewer than 350,000 distinct CDR3 sequences, with about 62% observed a single time. Source material: peripheral blood. The receptors here all came from a man aged 35 to 55 with primary liver carcinoma and hepatitis B virus infection.

This clonotype came up many times. The chain combines TRBV11-3 with TRBJ1-1; TRBD1 aligns across 9 bases. V was clipped by 5 bases and J by 0 bases; unmatched bases: 4. CDR3 size: 15 residues. Germline CDR1 reads SGHNT; CDR2 reads YENEEA. CDR3 region: CASSPGQGVNTEAFF. CDR3 DNA sequence: TGTGCCAGCAGCCCGGGACAGGGAGTGAACACTGAAGCTTTCTTT.

Concerning this clonotype itself: This may be a read error, as it is one base from a much larger clone. The chain carries TRBV4-3 and TRBJ2-6; 11 bases map to TRBD2. There are 18 residues in the CDR3. Germline assignment: CDR1 LGHNA and CDR2 YSLEER. The CDR3 loop reads CASSYGTSGSSGANVPTF. DNA for the CDR3: TGCGCCAGCAGCTACGGGACTAGCGGAAGCTCTGGGGCCAACGTCCCGACTTTC.

This clonotype was counted once. One end of the junction is discordant with germline, which a read error may explain. This chain uses TRBV7-9 with TRBJ1-1; D is undetermined. The CDR3 totals 14 residues. In germline, CDR1 is SEHNR, CDR2 FQNEAQ (reference sequence). Written as DNA, the CDR3 is TGTGCCAGCAGCTTCGAAGGACCGAACACTGAAGCTTCCTTT. It yields the protein CASSFEGPNTEASF.

The table lists this clonotype with a few counts. The chain employs TRBV28 and TRBJ2-1, with D uncertain. The CDR3 spans 13 residues. The germline V gene encodes CDR1 MDHEN and CDR2 SYDVKM. The V gene lost 3 bases and the J gene lost 7 bases, with 10 bases spanning the gap. CDR3 amino acids: CASSLGQRNEQFF. In DNA, the CDR3 is TGTGCCAGCAGTTTGGGCCAAAGAAATGAGCAGTTCTTC.

About this clonotype itself: At one of its ends the junction is not consistent with the germline gene, which may arise from a read error. This sequence joins TRBV6-2 or TRBV6-3 and TRBJ1-1; D remains ambiguous. The CDR3 is 13 amino acids. Germline CDR1 is MNHEY and CDR2 is SVGEGT. CDR3 DNA sequence: TGTGTCAGCAGTTCAACGACCTCGGCGGAAGCTTTCTTT. This codes for CVSSSTTSAEAFF.

Regarding this clonotype: Relative to the germline gene, one junction end is altered; a read error may explain this. J is TRBJ1-5 and V is TRBV6-2 or TRBV6-3; D gene uncertain. Germline V gene sequence: CDR1 MNHEY, CDR2 SVGEGT. The CDR3 sequence is 15 residues long. The CDR3 coding sequence is TGTGCCAGCAGATTCTGCAATATAAACAATCAGCCCCAGCACTTT. It specifies CASRFCNINNQPQHF.

V usage is TRBV6-2 or TRBV6-3 and J usage is TRBJ2-5, with D possibly being TRBD1 (5 bases). Trimming shortened V by 7 bases and J by 2 bases, and 8 bases separated the two germline ends. CDR3 length: 12 residues. The germline CDR1 and CDR2 sequences are MNHEY and SVGEGT. The chain's CDR3 is CASNRYQETQYF. DNA for the CDR3: TGTGCCAGCAACAGGTATCAAGAGACCCAGTACTTC.

This clonotype was seen ten or more times. The chain uses TRBV6-2 or TRBV6-3 and TRBJ2-7; 12 nucleotides agree with TRBD2. This CDR3 region has 13 residues. After removal of 6 bases from V and 5 bases from J, the junction contained 2 bases not matched to a gene. Germline V gene data show CDR1 as MNHEY and CDR2 as SVGEGT. CDR3 DNA sequence: TGTGCCAGCAGCTGGACTAGCGGGAACGAGCAGTACTTC. Amino acids: CASSWTSGNEQYF.

As to this clonotype: A much bigger clone sits one base away, suggesting this may be a read error. V gene TRBV6-5 combines with J gene TRBJ1-6; 8 nucleotides match TRBD1. CDR3 size: 14 residues. CDR1 is MNHEY, CDR2 SVGAGI, per germline. J lost 8 bases, V lost 10 bases, and 10 bases had no gene match. For the CDR3, the DNA is TGTGCCAACAGGGGGACAGGCAGTGATTCACCCCTCCACTTT. This encodes CANRGTGSDSPLHF.

In its sample, this clonotype was seen many times. The chain joins TRBV6-2 or TRBV6-3 to TRBJ2-7; TRBD2 aligns across 10 bases. V lost 8 bases and J lost 3; bases outside the gene matches: 4. Germline-derived CDR1 and CDR2 are MNHEY and SVGEGT. The CDR3 loop spans 13 amino acids. CDR3 region: CASAASGSYEQYF. The CDR3 region has the DNA TGTGCCAGCGCGGCTAGCGGGAGCTACGAGCAGTACTTC.